This T cell receptor beta chain was obtained from a study of blood T cell repertoires in COVID-19. Study processing details: Reference gene primer amplification gave nucleated cell count estimates. The protocol was immunoSEQ multiplex PCR, while the TCRdb copy is restricted to in-frame clones and leaves out a portion. V, J and clone size reflect that table, while D and trimming were determined from the DNA. The profile shows about 33,000 clones, over 65% of them singletons. The CDR3 length is 15 residues. V was pared by 4 bases and J by 2 bases, with 9 bases of the junction left unmatched. From germline, CDR1 is SGHRS and CDR2 YFSETQ.

This TCR came from an older man with acute or convalescent COVID-19. Sequenced: peripheral blood. The V gene is TRBV5-1, the J gene TRBJ2-7, with 7 bases that match TRBD2. This CDR3 is CASSPGGLATYEQYF. CDR3 in DNA: TGCGCCAGCAGCCCGGGAGGCCTAGCGACCTACGAGCAGTACTTC.